This TCR beta chain was observed in a study of post-analysis software for immune sequencing data. About the research overall: Courses of disease covered relapsing-remitting, secondary progressive and progressive-relapsing multiple sclerosis.

The table lists this clonotype with a few counts. No antigen is known for it. Unique molecular identifiers were built into the TCR beta cDNA libraries. TCRdb re-analysed the PCR reads in MiXCR, keeping a single row per CDR3 protein. The sample includes about 570,000 distinct CDR3 sequences, 34% of them seen just once. CDR3 length equals 15 residues. CDR1 MNHEY and CDR2 SMNVEV come from the germline V gene (reference sequence). Trimming removed 6 bases at V and 8 bases at J, with 22 bases between. Study results and caveats: By F measure, strong co-clustering occurred among samples prepared in the same batch. TRBV segments more frequent in patients than in controls numbered about five and included TRBV5-6, TRBV5-1 and TRBV20-1. Controls significantly exceeded multiple sclerosis patients in normalized Chao1 diversity.

The chain employs TRBV27 and TRBJ1-2; D not certain. The sample consisted of blood. This receptor was taken from a girl between 2 and 17 years old with multiple sclerosis. The CDR3 is CASSKSFPPGGGYTF. Here the CDR3 DNA reads TGTGCCAGCAGCAAGTCTTTCCCCCCTGGAGGCGGCTACACCTTC.